The source of this TCR beta chain is a study of T cells in Graves' hyperthyroidism and ophthalmopathy. Study-wide results and limits: Stable hyperthyroidism and ophthalmopathy were separated using 13 V-J signatures. The majority of expanded thyroid clonotypes above 0.001 also appeared in blood. Before onset, by a median of around 6.4 months, the model predicted ophthalmopathy.

TCR beta CDR3 sequences were amplified from RNA transcripts. The primer set for the first-round RT-PCR of the TCR CDR3 was HTBI. Each CDR3 protein gets one entry after TCRdb re-called the multiplex PCR reads with MiXCR. The sample records about 740,000 distinct CDR3 sequences, 11% to 15% being singletons. Not enrolled were patients with uncontrolled infection, other autoimmune disease, pregnancy or lactation. The length of the CDR3 is 13 residues. The V gene lost 3 bases and the J gene lost 0 bases, with 4 bases spanning the gap. CDR1 SEHNR and CDR2 FQNEAQ come from the germline V gene (reference sequence). This clonotype was recorded many times. No antigen is known for it.

The origin of this receptor is a woman aged 18 to 35 with Graves' hyperthyroidism. The genes are TRBV7-9 and TRBJ2-3; no clear D. The source material was blood. CDR3 loop: CASSFGSTDTQYF. The CDR3 DNA follows: TGTGCCAGCAGCTTCGGCAGCACAGATACGCAGTATTTT. The variable domain in full, with the rest retrieved from reference TRBV7-9 and TRBJ2-3, is DTGVSQNPRHKITKRGQNVTFRCDPISEHNRLYWYRQTLGQGPEFLTYFQNEAQLEKSRLLSDRFSAERPKGSFSTLEIQRTEQGDSAMYLCASSFGSTDTQYFGPGTRLTVL.